The clone carrying this TCR beta chain was found once. The CDR3 length is 15 residues. The germline CDR1 and CDR2 sequences are SGHNT and YENEEA. The ends lost 5 bases at V and 8 bases at J; junction bases unmatched: 10. The data stem from a study of blood T cell repertoires in COVID-19. Study at large: COVID-19 samples, acute and convalescent, were from the United States, Italy and Spain. Nucleic acid was either cDNA or gDNA, and it came from T cells, B-cell-depleted T cells, or PBMCs.

As originally analysed: Amplifying reference gene primers gave estimates of nucleated cell counts. Clones were read by immunoSEQ multiplex PCR, and TCRdb kept only the in-frame ones, dropping some. V and J calls and clone size are as listed in that table; D and trimming were resolved from the DNA. The sample has 30,000 to 35,000 clones, 85% seen once. This clonotype was sampled from a human donor with acute or convalescent COVID-19. The donor label of this sample is uncertain. The sequenced sample consisted of peripheral blood. The chain has TRBV11-3 and TRBJ1-4, with TRBD1 matching 8 bases. CDR3 sequence reads: CASSHLGQEGEKLFF. The DNA of the CDR3 is TGTGCCAGCAGCCATCTGGGACAGGAGGGGGAAAAACTGTTTTTT.